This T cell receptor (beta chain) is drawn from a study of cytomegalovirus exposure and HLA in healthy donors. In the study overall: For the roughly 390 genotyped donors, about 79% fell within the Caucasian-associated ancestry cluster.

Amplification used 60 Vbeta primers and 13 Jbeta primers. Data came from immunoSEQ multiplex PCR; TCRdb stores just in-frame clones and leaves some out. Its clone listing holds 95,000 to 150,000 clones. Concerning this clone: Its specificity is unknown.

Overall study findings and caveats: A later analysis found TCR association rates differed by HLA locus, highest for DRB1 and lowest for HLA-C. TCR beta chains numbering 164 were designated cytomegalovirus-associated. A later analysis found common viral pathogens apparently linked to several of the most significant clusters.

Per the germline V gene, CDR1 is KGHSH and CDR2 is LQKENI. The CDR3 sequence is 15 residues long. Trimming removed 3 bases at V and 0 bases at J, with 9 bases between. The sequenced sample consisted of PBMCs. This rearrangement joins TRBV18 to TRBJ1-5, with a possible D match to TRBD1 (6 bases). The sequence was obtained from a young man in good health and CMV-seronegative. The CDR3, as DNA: TGTGCCAGCTCACCGGGGACACTTAGCAATCAGCCCCAGCATTTT. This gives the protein CASSPGTLSNQPQHF.